This TCR beta chain originates from a study of blood T cell repertoires in COVID-19. Background on the study: The samples span acute and convalescent COVID-19 from the United States, Italy and Spain.

CDR1 GTSNPN and CDR2 SVGIG come from the germline V gene (reference sequence). This CDR3 region has 14 residues. The germline V and J ends were trimmed by 3 bases and 7 bases, with 15 bases remaining between them. Participants were aged about 18 to 95 years, lived in around 25 US areas, and enrolled virtually. Which cohort a participant joined came from the clinical history participants gave. Produced via immunoSEQ multiplex PCR; TCRdb's table is partial and in-frame only. Of about 130,000 clones in the sample, around 83% were seen once. The clonotype comes from a man aged 45-60 years who had recovered from COVID-19. The sequenced sample was PBMCs or T cells enriched from blood (not recorded which). The rearrangement joins TRBV30 to TRBJ1-4; TRBD1 is a possible D gene (5 bases). Here the CDR3 reads CAWRGRSYGEKLFF. CDR3 coding DNA: TGTGCCTGGAGGGGGCGGAGCTACGGTGAAAAACTGTTTTTT.